These 25 T cell receptor beta chains were all obtained from the same sample, sequenced in a study of PD-L1 blockade in urothelial cancer. Only in-frame clones appear in the TCRdb table, and some are missing; sequencing was by immunoSEQ multiplex PCR. The table records approximately 70,000 clones, less than 90% of them present only once. This specimen was PBMCs, taken around atezolizumab (anti-PD-L1) treatment. The receptors were sampled from a man aged 55 to 69 with urothelial cancer.

The rearrangement links TRBV11-1 to TRBJ2-5; maybe TRBD2 (7 bases). CDR1 and CDR2 from the germline V gene are SGHAT and FQDESV (reference sequence). The V and J ends lost 5 bases and 1 base respectively, with 14 bases between them. The length of the CDR3 is 15 residues. CDR3 in DNA: TGTGCCAGCAGCCCGTCCGGGGGGCGCCAAGAGACCCAGTACTTC. It yields the protein CASSPSGGRQETQYF.

The chain has TRBV6-5 and TRBJ1-2; maybe TRBD1 (5 bases). Between the trimmed V and J ends, which lost 2 bases and 3 bases, there was a span of 10 bases. This CDR3 has 14 residues. Per the germline V gene, CDR1 is MNHEY and CDR2 is SVGAGI. The CDR3 nucleotides read TGTGCCAGCAGTTACAGGGGAAGCTACTATGGCTACACCTTC. It specifies CASSYRGSYYGYTF.

The V and J genes are TRBV6-5 and TRBJ1-1; no definite D call. V dropped 5 bases and J dropped 0 bases, with 7 bases sitting between them. Germline V gives CDR1 MNHEY, CDR2 SVGAGI. The CDR3 length is 13 residues. This chain's CDR3 is CASSREVNTEAFF. The CDR3 DNA is TGTGCCAGCAGTAGGGAGGTGAACACTGAAGCTTTCTTT.

The V and J genes are TRBV2 and TRBJ1-4; possibly TRBD1 for D (6 bases). Trimming stripped 2 bases from V and 10 bases from J, with 14 bases between. The CDR3 consists of 14 residues. CDR1 is SNHLY, CDR2 FYNNEI, per germline. CDR3 residues: CASSETGGQGKLFF. The DNA for the CDR3 is TGTGCCAGCAGTGAAACCGGGGGGCAAGGAAAACTGTTTTTT.

This CDR3 reads CASSMGQNTEAFF. As DNA, the CDR3 is TGTGCCAGCAGCATGGGACAGAACACTGAAGCTTTCTTT. The chain recombines TRBV11-3 with TRBJ1-1, with D maybe TRBD1 (6 bases). Germline V lookup: CDR1 SGHNT, CDR2 YENEEA. Trimming removed 5 bases at V and 1 base at J, with 8 bases between. The CDR3 totals 13 residues.

CDR3 nucleotides: TGTGCCAGCAGCCCTCGGGCAGGGGGTGACACAGATACGCAGTATTTT. As protein: CASSPRAGGDTDTQYF. The chain employs TRBV9 and TRBJ2-3; the match to TRBD1 covers 7 bases. Germline-derived CDR1 and CDR2 are SGDLS and YYNGEE. Trimming at V came to 4 bases and at J to 2 bases, leaving 10 bases not matched to a gene. The CDR3 is 16 amino acids.

The CDR3 here is CASSQGAAGNEQFF. In nucleotides, the CDR3 is TGCGCCAGCAGCCAAGGGGCTGCGGGTAATGAGCAGTTCTTC. The genes are TRBV4-1 and TRBJ2-1, with D possibly matching TRBD2 (5 bases). The CDR3 has 14 amino acids. Germline V gives CDR1 MGHRA, CDR2 YSYEKL. V dropped 1 base and J dropped 7 bases, with 11 bases sitting between them.

This clone was found once. The rearrangement joins TRBV2 to TRBJ2-2; D is unclear. The V gene lost 6 bases and the J gene lost 4 bases, with 9 bases spanning the gap. Germline V gives CDR1 SNHLY, CDR2 FYNNEI. The CDR3 is 13 residues long. This CDR3 is CASRGTSTGELFF. CDR3 coding DNA: TGTGCCAGCAGGGGCACGTCCACCGGGGAGCTGTTTTTT.

This rearrangement joins TRBV5-1 to TRBJ2-7, with 10 bases lining up with TRBD2. CDR1 and CDR2 (germline): SGHRS, YFSETQ. The CDR3 has 15 amino acids. Trimming cost V 1 base and J 0 bases; bases outside gene matches: 1. The CDR3 coding sequence is TGCGCCAGCAGCTTGTTAGCGGGAGGCTCCTACGAGCAGTACTTC. It encodes CASSLLAGGSYEQYF. Filled out from reference TRBV5-1 and TRBJ2-7, the complete variable domain reads KAGVTQTPRYLIKTRGQQVTLSCSPISGHRSVSWYQQTPGQGLQFLFEYFSETQRNKGNFPGRFSGRQFSNSRSEMNVSTLELGDSALYLCASSLLAGGSYEQYFGPGTRLTVT.

This clone appeared a few times. The V call is TRBV18, the J call TRBJ1-2; 9 bases match TRBD1. The CDR3 is 15 residues long. V dropped 4 bases and J dropped 8; count of bases not matched to a gene: 11. CDR1 KGHSH and CDR2 LQKENI come from the germline V gene. CDR3 loop: CASSRLPGQGSGYTF. CDR3 nucleotides: TGTGCCAGCTCACGATTACCGGGACAGGGATCGGGCTACACCTTC.

The chain uses TRBV29-1 and TRBJ1-3, with 7 bases that match TRBD1. After removal of 7 bases from V and 1 base from J, the junction contained 10 bases not matched to a gene. The CDR3 has 15 residues. Germline V gives CDR1 SQVTM, CDR2 ANQGSEA. CDR3 DNA sequence: TGCAGCGCAGGGACAGACTTCTTATCTGGAAACACCATATATTTT. Translation gives CSAGTDFLSGNTIYF.

The J gene is TRBJ1-3, the V gene TRBV15; D not resolved. Trimming took 0 bases from V and 4 from J, leaving 10 bases between them. The germline gives CDR1 LNHNV, CDR2 YYDKDF (reference sequence). The CDR3 covers 15 residues. The CDR3 loop reads CATSRDITKGNTIYF. Here the CDR3 DNA reads TGTGCCACCAGCAGAGATATTACAAAAGGAAACACCATATATTTT.

The rearrangement links TRBV4-3 to TRBJ2-6, with 7 bases aligning to TRBD1. V shed 3 bases and J 0 bases; nucleotides not matched to a gene: 2. Germline loops: CDR1 LGHNA, CDR2 YSLEER. The CDR3 extends over 16 amino acids. CDR3 DNA sequence: TGCGCCAGCAGCCAGAACAGGGGCTCTGGGGCCAACGTCCTGACTTTC. This sequence encodes CASSQNRGSGANVLTF.

This sequence joins TRBV18 and TRBJ1-5; weak D call: TRBD1 (6 bases). Trimming removed 6 bases at V and 6 bases at J, with 12 bases between. Germline V gene lookup returns CDR1 KGHSH and CDR2 LQKENI. The CDR3 consists of 13 residues. CDR3 loop: CASSTGRAQPQHF. The DNA of the CDR3 is TGTGCCAGCTCCACAGGGAGGGCTCAGCCCCAGCATTTT.

This chain joins TRBV7-9 and TRBJ2-3; D not certain. The CDR3 is 15 residues long. The germline V gene has CDR1 SEHNR and CDR2 FQNEAQ (reference sequence). V was pared by 4 bases and J by 0 bases, with 11 bases between. The CDR3 DNA is TGTGCCAGCAGCTCCTTCGACAAGAGCACAGATACGCAGTATTTT. This encodes CASSSFDKSTDTQYF.

V is TRBV5-6 and J is TRBJ2-1; TRBD2 matches at 9 bases. CDR3 size: 13 residues. The ends lost 1 base at V and 8 bases at J; junction bases unmatched: 1. Germline CDR1 reads SGHDT; CDR2 reads YYEEEE. CDR3 protein: CASSLLAGHEQFF. The DNA for the CDR3 is TGTGCCAGCAGCTTGCTAGCGGGGCATGAGCAGTTCTTC.

This chain uses TRBV9 with TRBJ2-7, with 9 bases aligning to TRBD1. Trimming removed 3 bases from V and 5 bases from J; junction bases left unmatched: 9. Looked up from germline, CDR1 is SGDLS and CDR2 is YYNGEE. The CDR3 spans 15 residues. The chain's CDR3 is CASSGTGTGTHEQYF. The DNA of the CDR3 is TGTGCCAGCAGCGGGACCGGGACAGGGACGCACGAGCAGTACTTC.

This clone was seen a single time. The rearrangement joins TRBV5-1 to TRBJ2-7, with TRBD2 matching over 7 bases. Germline V gene data show CDR1 as SGHRS and CDR2 as YFSETQ. This CDR3 spans 16 amino acids. Trimming took 0 bases from V and 2 from J; bases not matched to a gene: 8. CDR3 amino acids: CASSLAGLAEAYEQYF. DNA of the CDR3: TGCGCCAGCAGCTTGGCCGGGCTAGCGGAGGCCTACGAGCAGTACTTC.

The chain links TRBV28 to TRBJ1-2; unclear D gene. The CDR3 loop spans 12 amino acids. Germline lookup yields CDR1 MDHEN and CDR2 SYDVKM. The V and J ends lost 5 bases and 5 bases respectively, with 9 bases between them. For the CDR3, the DNA is TGTGCCAGCAGTCTGACTGATTATGGCTACACCTTC. As protein: CASSLTDYGYTF.

The chain combines TRBV9 with TRBJ2-5; TRBD2 is a possible D gene (5 bases). The CDR3 length is 13 residues. Trimming pared 2 bases from V and 5 bases from J, leaving 10 bases between. CDR1 SGDLS and CDR2 YYNGEE come from the germline V gene. The CDR3 reads CASSVSGGETQYF. CDR3 nucleotides: TGTGCCAGCAGCGTCTCAGGCGGGGAGACCCAGTACTTC.

The chain uses TRBV15 and TRBJ2-2; TRBD2 matches at 9 bases. Germline CDR1 reads LNHNV; CDR2 reads YYDKDF (reference sequence). The CDR3 is made up of 22 amino acids. V lost 4 bases to trimming and J lost 4 bases; unmatched junction nucleotides: 25. The CDR3 is CATSTLPGTTFGGRVVTGELFF. The CDR3 DNA reads TGTGCCACCAGCACCCTTCCCGGGACGACGTTTGGCGGGAGGGTTGTCACCGGGGAGCTGTTTTTT.

With regard to this clone: Sequence at one end of the junction differs from germline and may be a read error. J is TRBJ2-7 and V is TRBV11-2; TRBD1 matches 8 bases. Looked up from germline, CDR1 is SGHAT and CDR2 is FQNNGV. This CDR3 contains 12 residues. CDR3 sequence reads: CASSLEGTGESF. The CDR3 region has the DNA TGTGCCAGCAGCTTAGAAGGGACAGGTGAGAGCTTC.

This clone was seen only once. The chain couples TRBV27 to TRBJ2-7, with 9 bases lining up with TRBD1. The CDR3 totals 16 residues. J gave up 5 bases and V 2 bases, and 10 bases lay outside the gene matches. CDR1 and CDR2 from the germline V gene are MNHEY and SMNVEV (reference sequence). The CDR3 coding sequence is TGTGCCAGCAGTTTAGGAACCGGGACAGGGACCCACGAGCAGTACTTC. This encodes CASSLGTGTGTHEQYF.

V and J are TRBV15 and TRBJ2-2; 11 bases fit TRBD2. The J segment lost 6 bases and the V segment lost 3 bases, leaving 3 bases of the junction unmatched. Looked up from germline, CDR1 is LNHNV and CDR2 is YYDKDF (reference sequence). This CDR3 has 15 residues. The CDR3 reads CATSRVAGGPGELFF. The CDR3 nucleotides are TGTGCCACCAGCAGGGTAGCGGGGGGGCCCGGGGAGCTGTTTTTT.

The V and J genes are TRBV18 and TRBJ2-1; 7 nucleotides match TRBD1. The germline gives CDR1 KGHSH, CDR2 LQKENI. The CDR3 totals 15 residues. V gave up 0 bases and J gave up 7 bases; unmatched junction bases: 6. CDR3 in DNA: TGTGCCAGCTCACCACCAGGGGGCGCGAGAAATGAGCAGTTCTTC. Protein: CASSPPGGARNEQFF.